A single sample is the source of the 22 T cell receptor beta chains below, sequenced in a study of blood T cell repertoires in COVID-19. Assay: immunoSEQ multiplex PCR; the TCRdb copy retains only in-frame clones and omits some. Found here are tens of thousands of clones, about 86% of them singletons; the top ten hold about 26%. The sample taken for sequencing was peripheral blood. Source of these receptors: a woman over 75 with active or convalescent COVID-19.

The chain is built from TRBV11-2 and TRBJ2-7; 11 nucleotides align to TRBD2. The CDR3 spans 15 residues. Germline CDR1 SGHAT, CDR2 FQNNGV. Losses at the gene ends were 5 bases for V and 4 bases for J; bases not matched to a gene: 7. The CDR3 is CASSHLAGGSYEQYF. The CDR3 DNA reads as TGTGCCAGCAGCCACCTAGCGGGGGGTTCTTACGAGCAGTACTTC. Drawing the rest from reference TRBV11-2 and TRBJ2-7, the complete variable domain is EAGVAQSPRYKIIEKRQSVAFWCNPISGHATLYWYQQILGQGPKLLIQFQNNGVVDDSQLPKDRFSAERLKGVDSTLKIQPAKLEDSAVYLCASSHLAGGSYEQYFGPGTRLTVT.

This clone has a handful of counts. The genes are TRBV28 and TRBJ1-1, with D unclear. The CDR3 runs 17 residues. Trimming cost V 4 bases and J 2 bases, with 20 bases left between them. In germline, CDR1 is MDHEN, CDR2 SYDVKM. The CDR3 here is CASSSPDEGPLNTEAFF. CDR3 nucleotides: TGTGCCAGCAGTTCCCCCGATGAGGGCCCACTCAACACTGAAGCTTTCTTT.

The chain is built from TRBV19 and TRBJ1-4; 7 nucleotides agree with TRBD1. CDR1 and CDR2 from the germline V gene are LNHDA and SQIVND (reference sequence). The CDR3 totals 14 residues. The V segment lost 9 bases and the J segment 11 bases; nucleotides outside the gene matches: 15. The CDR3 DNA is TGTGCCAGCTCGGCGGGGACAGCCTTTAAGAAACTGTTTTTT. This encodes CASSAGTAFKKLFF.

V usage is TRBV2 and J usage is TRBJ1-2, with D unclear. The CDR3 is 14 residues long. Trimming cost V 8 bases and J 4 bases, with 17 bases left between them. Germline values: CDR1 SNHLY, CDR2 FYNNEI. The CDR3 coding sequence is TGTGCCAGCTGGCGGACTGCCTACGCCTATGGCTACACCTTC. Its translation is CASWRTAYAYGYTF.

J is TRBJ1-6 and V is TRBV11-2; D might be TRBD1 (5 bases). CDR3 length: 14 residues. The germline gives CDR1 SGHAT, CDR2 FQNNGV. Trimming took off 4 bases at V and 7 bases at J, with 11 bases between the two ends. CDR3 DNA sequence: TGTGCCAGCAGCTCTCTTAGGGGAAATTCACCCCTCCACTTT. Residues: CASSSLRGNSPLHF. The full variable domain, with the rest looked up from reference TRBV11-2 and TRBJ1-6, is EAGVAQSPRYKIIEKRQSVAFWCNPISGHATLYWYQQILGQGPKLLIQFQNNGVVDDSQLPKDRFSAERLKGVDSTLKIQPAKLEDSAVYLCASSSLRGNSPLHFGNGTRLTVT.

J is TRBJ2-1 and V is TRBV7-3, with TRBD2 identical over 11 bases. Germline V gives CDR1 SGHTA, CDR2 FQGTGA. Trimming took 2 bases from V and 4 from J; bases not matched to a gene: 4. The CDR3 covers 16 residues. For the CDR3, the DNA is TGTGCCAGCAGCTTAGCCACTAGCGGGGGTTACAATGAGCAGTTCTTC. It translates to CASSLATSGGYNEQFF.

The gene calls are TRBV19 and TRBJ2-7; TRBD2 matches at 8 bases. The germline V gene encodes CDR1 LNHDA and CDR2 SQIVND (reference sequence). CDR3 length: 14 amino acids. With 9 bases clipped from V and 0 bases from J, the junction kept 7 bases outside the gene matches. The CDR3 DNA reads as TGTGCCAGCAAGCAAGCGGGGGCCTCCTACGAGCAGTACTTC. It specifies CASKQAGASYEQYF. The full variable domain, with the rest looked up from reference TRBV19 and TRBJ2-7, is DGGITQSPKYLFRKEGQNVTLSCEQNLNHDAMYWYRQDPGQGLRLIYYSQIVNDFQKGDIAEGYSVSREKKESFPLTVTSAQKNPTAFYLCASKQAGASYEQYFGPGTRLTVT.

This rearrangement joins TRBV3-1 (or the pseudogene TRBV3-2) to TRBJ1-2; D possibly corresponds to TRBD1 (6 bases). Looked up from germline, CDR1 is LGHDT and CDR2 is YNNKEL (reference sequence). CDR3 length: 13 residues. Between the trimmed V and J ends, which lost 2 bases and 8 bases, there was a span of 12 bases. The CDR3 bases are TGTGCCAGCAGCCAACCCACAGGGTACGGCTACACCTTC. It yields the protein CASSQPTGYGYTF.

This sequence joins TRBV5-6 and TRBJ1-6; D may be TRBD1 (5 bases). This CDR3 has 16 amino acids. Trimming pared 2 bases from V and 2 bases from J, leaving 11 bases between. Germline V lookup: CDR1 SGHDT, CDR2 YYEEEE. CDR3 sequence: CASSFQGDPYNSPLHF. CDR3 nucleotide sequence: TGTGCCAGCAGCTTTCAGGGCGACCCCTATAATTCACCCCTCCACTTT. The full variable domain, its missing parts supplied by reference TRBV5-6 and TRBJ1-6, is DAGVTQSPTHLIKTRGQQVTLRCSPKSGHDTVSWYQQALGQGPQFIFQYYEEEERQRGNFPDRFSGHQFPNYSSELNVNALLLGDSALYLCASSFQGDPYNSPLHFGNGTRLTVT.

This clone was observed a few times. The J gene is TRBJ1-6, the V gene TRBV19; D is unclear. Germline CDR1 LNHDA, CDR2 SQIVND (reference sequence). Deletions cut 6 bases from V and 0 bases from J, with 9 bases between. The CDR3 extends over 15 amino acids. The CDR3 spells CASSQYSSYNSPLHF. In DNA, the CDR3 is TGTGCCAGTAGCCAGTACAGCTCCTATAATTCACCCCTCCACTTT.

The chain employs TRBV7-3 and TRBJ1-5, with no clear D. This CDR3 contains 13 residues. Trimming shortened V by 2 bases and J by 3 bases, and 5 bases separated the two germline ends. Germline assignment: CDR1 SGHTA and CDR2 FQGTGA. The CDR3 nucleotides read TGTGCCAGCAGCTTAGCGTACAATCAGCCCCAGCATTTT. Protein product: CASSLAYNQPQHF.

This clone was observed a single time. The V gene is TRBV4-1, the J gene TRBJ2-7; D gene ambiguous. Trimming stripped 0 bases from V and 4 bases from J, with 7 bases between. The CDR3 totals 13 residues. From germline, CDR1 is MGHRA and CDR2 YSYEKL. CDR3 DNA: TGCGCCAGCAGCCAAGATGAGAGGTACGAGCAGTACTTC. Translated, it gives CASSQDERYEQYF.

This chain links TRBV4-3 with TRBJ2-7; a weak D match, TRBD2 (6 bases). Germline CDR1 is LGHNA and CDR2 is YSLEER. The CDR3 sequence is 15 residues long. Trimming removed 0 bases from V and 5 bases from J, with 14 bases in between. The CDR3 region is CASSQDRGFGDEQYF. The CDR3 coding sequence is TGCGCCAGCAGCCAAGATCGGGGGTTCGGGGACGAGCAGTACTTC.

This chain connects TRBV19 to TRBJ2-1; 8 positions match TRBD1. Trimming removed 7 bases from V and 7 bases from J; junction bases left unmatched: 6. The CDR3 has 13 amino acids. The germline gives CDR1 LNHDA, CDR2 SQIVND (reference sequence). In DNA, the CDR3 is TGTGCCAGTACCAGGACAGGGTTTAATGAGCAGTTCTTC. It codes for CASTRTGFNEQFF.

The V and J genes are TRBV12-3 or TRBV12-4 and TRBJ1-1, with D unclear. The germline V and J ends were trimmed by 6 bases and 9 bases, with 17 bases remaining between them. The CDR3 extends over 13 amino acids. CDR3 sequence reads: CASSPGLYQKAFF. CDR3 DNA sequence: TGTGCCAGCAGCCCTGGACTGTACCAAAAAGCTTTCTTT.

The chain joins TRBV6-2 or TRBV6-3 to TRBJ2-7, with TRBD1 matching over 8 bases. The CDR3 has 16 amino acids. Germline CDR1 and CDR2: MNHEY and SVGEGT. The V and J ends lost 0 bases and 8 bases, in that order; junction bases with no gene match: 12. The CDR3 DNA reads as TGTGCCAGCAGTTACTCGTCTCCCGGACAGGGTACCAAGCAGTACTTC. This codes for CASSYSSPGQGTKQYF.

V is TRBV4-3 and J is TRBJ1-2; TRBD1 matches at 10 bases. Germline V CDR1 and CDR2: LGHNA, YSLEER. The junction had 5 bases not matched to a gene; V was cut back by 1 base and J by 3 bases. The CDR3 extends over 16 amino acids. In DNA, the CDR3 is TGCGCCAGCAGCCAAGCGGGACAGGGGCCTTACTATGGCTACACCTTC. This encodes CASSQAGQGPYYGYTF.

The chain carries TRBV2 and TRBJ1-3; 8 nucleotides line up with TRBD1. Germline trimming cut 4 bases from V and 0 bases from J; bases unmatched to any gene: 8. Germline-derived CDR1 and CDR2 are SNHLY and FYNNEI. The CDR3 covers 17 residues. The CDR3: CASSGARTGRSGNTIYF. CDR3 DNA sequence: TGTGCCAGCAGTGGAGCCCGGACAGGGCGCTCTGGAAACACCATATATTTT.

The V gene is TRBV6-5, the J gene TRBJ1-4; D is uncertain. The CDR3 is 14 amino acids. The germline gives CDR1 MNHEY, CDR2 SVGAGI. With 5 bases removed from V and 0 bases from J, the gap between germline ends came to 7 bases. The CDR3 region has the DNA TGTGCCAGCAGTCCCGGGGCAACTAATGAAAAACTGTTTTTT. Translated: CASSPGATNEKLFF.

CDR3 amino acids: CASSLEVSRDEQFF. CDR3 bases: TGTGCCAGCAGCTTAGAGGTATCGAGGGATGAGCAGTTCTTC. This chain links TRBV7-2 with TRBJ2-1, with a possible D match to TRBD2 (5 bases). Trimming took off 1 base at V and 8 bases at J, with 12 bases between the two ends. Germline CDR1 reads SGHTA; CDR2 reads FQGNSA. This CDR3 is 14 amino acids long.

The chain's CDR3 is CASSSTGSGNSYEQYF. CDR3 coding DNA: TGTGCCAGCAGCTCTACTGGGTCAGGAAACTCCTACGAGCAGTACTTC. The chain joins TRBV5-4 to TRBJ2-7; D call uncertain. With 3 bases removed from V and 0 bases from J, the gap between germline ends came to 16 bases. Germline CDR1 and CDR2: SGHNT and YYREEE (reference sequence). CDR3 size: 16 residues. The full variable domain, its missing parts supplied by reference TRBV5-4 and TRBJ2-7, is ETGVTQSPTHLIKTRGQQVTLRCSSQSGHNTVSWYQQALGQGPQFIFQYYREEENGRGNFPPRFSGLQFPNYSSELNVNALELDDSALYLCASSSTGSGNSYEQYFGPGTRLTVT.

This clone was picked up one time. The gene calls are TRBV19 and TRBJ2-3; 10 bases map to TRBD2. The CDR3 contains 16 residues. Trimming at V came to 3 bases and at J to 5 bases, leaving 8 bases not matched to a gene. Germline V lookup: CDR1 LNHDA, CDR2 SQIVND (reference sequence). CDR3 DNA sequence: TGTGCCAGTAGTATGACCCTAGCGGGGGTGGTAGATACGCAGTATTTT. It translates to CASSMTLAGVVDTQYF.